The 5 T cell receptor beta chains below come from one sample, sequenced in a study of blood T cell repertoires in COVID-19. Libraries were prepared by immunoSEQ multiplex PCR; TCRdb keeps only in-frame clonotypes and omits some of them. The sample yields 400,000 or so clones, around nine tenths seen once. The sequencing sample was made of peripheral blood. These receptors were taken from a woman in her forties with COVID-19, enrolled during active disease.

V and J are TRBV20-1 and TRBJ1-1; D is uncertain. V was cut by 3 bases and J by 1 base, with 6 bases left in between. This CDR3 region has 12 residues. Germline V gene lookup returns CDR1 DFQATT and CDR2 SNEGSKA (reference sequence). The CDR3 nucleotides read TGCAGTGCTAGTGCAGGGAACACTGAAGCTTTCTTT. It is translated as CSASAGNTEAFF.

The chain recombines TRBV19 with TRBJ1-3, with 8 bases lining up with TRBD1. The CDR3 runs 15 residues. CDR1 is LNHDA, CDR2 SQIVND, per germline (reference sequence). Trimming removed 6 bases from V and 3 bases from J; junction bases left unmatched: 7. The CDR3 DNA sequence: TGTGCCAGTAGACCGACAGGGGAAGATGGAAACACCATATATTTT. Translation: CASRPTGEDGNTIYF.

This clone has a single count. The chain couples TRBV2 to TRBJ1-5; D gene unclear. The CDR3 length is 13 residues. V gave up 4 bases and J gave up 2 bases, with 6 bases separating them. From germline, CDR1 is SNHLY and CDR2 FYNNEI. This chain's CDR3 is CASSGSGNQPQHF. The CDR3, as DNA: TGTGCCAGCAGTGGGAGCGGCAATCAGCCCCAGCATTTT.

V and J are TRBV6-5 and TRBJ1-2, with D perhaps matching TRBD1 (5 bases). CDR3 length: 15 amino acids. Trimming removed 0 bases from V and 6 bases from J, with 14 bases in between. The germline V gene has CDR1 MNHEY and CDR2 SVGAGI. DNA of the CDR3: TGTGCCAGCAGTTACTCAGGGACCGCGGGGAATGGCTACACCTTC. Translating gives CASSYSGTAGNGYTF.

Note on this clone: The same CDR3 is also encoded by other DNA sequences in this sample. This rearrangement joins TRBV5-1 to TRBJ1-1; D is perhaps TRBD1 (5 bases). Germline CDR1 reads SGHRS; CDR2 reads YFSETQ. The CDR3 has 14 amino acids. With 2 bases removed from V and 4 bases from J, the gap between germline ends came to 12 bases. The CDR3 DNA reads TGCGCCAGCAGCTTAAACCCCGGGGGCACTGAAGCTTTCTTT. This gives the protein CASSLNPGGTEAFF.